This T cell receptor beta chain was found in a study of blood T cell repertoires in COVID-19. Original methodology: Amplification of reference gene primers provided the estimated nucleated cell counts. Data came from immunoSEQ multiplex PCR; TCRdb stores just in-frame clones and leaves some out. D and trimming come from the DNA, and the V and J calls and clone size come from that table. The sample yields fewer than 350,000 clones, 90% seen once. Source material: PBMCs or T cells enriched from blood (not recorded which). This receptor was taken from a woman younger than 30 with acute COVID-19.

CDR3 bases: TGTGCCAGTAGCATCGGTCAACAGGGTCAGCCCCAGCATTTT. Encoded protein: CASSIGQQGQPQHF. The V call is TRBV19, the J call TRBJ1-5, with TRBD1 as a possible D gene (6 bases). Germline loops: CDR1 LNHDA, CDR2 SQIVND (reference sequence). The CDR3 is made up of 14 amino acids. Trimming took off 6 bases at V and 6 bases at J, with 15 bases between the two ends.